This is a list of T cell receptor beta chains from one sample in a study of shared clonotypes between healthy human individuals. Method: immunoSEQ multiplex PCR; TCRdb's copy keeps in-frame clones and lacks some. The sample yields around 2,100,000 clones, about 95% seen once. Input material: naive CD8+ T cells sorted from blood. Receptor source: a man aged 18 to 29 in good health. The CDR3 runs from the conserved cysteine through the conserved F or W. A D gene is named only where the DNA matches it firmly. Size is omitted from some rows. Given values are once, few, many or a class for expanded clones.

j_gene	v_gene	abundance	d_gene	CDR3aa	CDR3nt
TRBJ2-1	TRBV27	-	-	CASKGFSYNEQFF	TGTGCCAGTAAAGGGTTCTCCTACAATGAGCAGTTCTTC
TRBJ2-5	TRBV6-5	-	-	CASSFGALQETQYF	TGTGCCAGCAGTTTCGGGGCCCTCCAAGAGACCCAGTACTTC
TRBJ2-7	TRBV6-1	once	TRBD1	CASTHRGSSYEQYF	TGTGCCAGCACCCACAGGGGCAGCTCCTACGAGCAGTACTTC
TRBJ2-1	TRBV10-1	-	-	CASSEGGGVNEQFF	TGCGCCAGCAGTGAGGGTGGCGGGGTGAATGAGCAGTTCTTC
TRBJ2-7	TRBV6-1	-	-	CASSASSTGEQYF	TGTGCCAGCAGTGCAAGCTCGACGGGCGAGCAGTACTTC
TRBJ2-1	TRBV4-3	-	TRBD2	CASSQAVAGGLDNEQFF	TGCGCCAGCAGCCAAGCTGTAGCGGGAGGGCTTGACAATGAGCAGTTCTTC
TRBJ2-3	TRBV13	-	-	CASSTGTANTDTQYF	TGTGCCAGCAGTACAGGGACCGCCAACACAGATACGCAGTATTTT
TRBJ2-5	TRBV6-6	-	-	CASSYLRSQETQYF	TGTGCCAGCAGTTACCTACGGAGCCAAGAGACCCAGTACTTC
TRBJ2-5	TRBV7-9	-	-	CASSLQEAGTQYF	TGTGCCAGCAGCTTACAGGAGGCGGGGACCCAGTACTTC
TRBJ1-2	TRBV7-9	-	-	CASSLGGRGHANYGYTF	TGTGCCAGCAGCTTAGGGGGGAGGGGACATGCGAACTATGGCTACACCTTC
TRBJ2-2	TRBV6-5	-	TRBD2	CASSSWEGVAGELFF	TGTGCCAGCAGTTCCTGGGAGGGAGTGGCCGGGGAGCTGTTTTTT
TRBJ2-3	TRBV11-2	-	TRBD2	CASSLEHGGRNTDTQYF	TGTGCCAGCAGCTTAGAGCATGGCGGGAGAAACACAGATACGCAGTATTTT
TRBJ1-3	TRBV14	-	-	CASSQDPGLGNTIYF	TGTGCCAGCAGCCAAGACCCGGGGCTAGGAAACACCATATATTTT
TRBJ1-1	TRBV4-1	-	-	CASSQGVGSNTEAFF	TGCGCCAGCAGCCAGGGGGTAGGGTCGAACACTGAAGCTTTCTTT